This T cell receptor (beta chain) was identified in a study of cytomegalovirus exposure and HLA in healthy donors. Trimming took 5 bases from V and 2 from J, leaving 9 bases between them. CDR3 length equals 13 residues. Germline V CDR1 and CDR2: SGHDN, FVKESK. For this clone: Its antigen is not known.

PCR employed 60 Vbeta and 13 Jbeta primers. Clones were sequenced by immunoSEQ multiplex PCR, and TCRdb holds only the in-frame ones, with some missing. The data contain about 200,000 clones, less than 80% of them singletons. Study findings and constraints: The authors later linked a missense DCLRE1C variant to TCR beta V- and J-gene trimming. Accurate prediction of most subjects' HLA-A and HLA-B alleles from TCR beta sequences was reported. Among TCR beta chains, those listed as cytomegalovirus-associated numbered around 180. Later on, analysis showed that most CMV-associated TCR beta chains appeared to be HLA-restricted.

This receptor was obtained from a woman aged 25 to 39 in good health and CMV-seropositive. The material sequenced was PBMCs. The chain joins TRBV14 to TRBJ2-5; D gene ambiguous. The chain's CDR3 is CASSVRLQETQYF. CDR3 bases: TGTGCCAGCAGCGTGCGCCTTCAAGAGACCCAGTACTTC.